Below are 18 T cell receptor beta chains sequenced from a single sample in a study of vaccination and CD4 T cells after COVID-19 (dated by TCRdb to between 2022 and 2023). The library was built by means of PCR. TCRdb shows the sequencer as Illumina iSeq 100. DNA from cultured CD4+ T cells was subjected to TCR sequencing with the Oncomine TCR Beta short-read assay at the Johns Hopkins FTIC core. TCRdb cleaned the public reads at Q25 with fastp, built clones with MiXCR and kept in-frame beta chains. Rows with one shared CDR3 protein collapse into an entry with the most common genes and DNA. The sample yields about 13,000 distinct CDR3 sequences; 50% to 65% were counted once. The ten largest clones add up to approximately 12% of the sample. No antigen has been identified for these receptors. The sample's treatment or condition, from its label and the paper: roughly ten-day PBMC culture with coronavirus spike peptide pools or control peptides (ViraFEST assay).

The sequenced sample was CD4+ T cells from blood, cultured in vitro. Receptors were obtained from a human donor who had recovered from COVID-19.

The CDR3, as DNA: TGCAGCGTTGTGAACAGTCTTCTATACACTGAAGCTTTCTTT. This codes for CSVVNSLLYTEAFF. The rearrangement joins TRBV29-1 to TRBJ1-1; no reliable D call. Trimming left V 4 bases short and J 3 bases short, with 15 bases between. The CDR3 loop spans 14 amino acids. Germline lookup yields CDR1 SQVTM and CDR2 ANQGSEA.

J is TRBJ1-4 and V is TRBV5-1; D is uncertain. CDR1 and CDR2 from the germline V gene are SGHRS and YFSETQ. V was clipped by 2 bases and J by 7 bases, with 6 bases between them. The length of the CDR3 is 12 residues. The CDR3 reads CASSFQGEKLFF. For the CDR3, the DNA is TGCGCCAGCAGCTTTCAAGGTGAAAAACTGTTTTTT.

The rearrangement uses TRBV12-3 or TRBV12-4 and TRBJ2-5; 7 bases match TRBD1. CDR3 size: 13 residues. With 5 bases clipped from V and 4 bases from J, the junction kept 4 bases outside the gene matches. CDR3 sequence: CASSPGQIETQYF. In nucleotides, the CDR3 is TGTGCCAGCAGTCCGGGACAGATAGAGACCCAGTACTTC.

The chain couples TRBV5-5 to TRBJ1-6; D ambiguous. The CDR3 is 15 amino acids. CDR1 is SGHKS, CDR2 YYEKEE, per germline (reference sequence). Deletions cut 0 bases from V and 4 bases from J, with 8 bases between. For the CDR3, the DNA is TGTGCCAGCAGCTTGGCCGAATGGTATAATTCACCCCTCCACTTT. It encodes CASSLAEWYNSPLHF.

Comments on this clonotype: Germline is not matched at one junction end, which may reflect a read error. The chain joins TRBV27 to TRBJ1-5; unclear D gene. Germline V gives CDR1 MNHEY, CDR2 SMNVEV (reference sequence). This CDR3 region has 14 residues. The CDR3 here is CASSLKDSSQPQHF. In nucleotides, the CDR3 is TGTGCCAGCAGTTTGAAGGATAGCAGTCAGCCCCAGCATTTT.

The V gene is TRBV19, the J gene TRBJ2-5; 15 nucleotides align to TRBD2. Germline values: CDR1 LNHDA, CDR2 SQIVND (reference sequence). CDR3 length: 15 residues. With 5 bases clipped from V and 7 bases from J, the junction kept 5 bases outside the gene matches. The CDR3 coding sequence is TGTGCCAGTAGTCCAAGGACTAGCGGGAGGGCGACCCAGTACTTC. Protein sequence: CASSPRTSGRATQYF.

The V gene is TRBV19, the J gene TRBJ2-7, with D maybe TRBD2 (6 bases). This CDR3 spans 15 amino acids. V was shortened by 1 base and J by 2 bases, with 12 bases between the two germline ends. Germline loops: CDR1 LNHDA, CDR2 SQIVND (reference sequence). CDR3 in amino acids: CASSIAAGRTYEQYF. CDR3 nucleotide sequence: TGTGCCAGTAGTATAGCGGCAGGGAGGACCTACGAGCAGTACTTC.

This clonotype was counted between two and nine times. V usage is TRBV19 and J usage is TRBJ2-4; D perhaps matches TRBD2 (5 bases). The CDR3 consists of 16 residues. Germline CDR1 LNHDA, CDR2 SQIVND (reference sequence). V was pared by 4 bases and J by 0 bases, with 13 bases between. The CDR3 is CASSNGKLLAKNIQYF. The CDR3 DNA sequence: TGTGCCAGTAGTAACGGGAAACTTCTAGCCAAAAACATTCAGTACTTC.

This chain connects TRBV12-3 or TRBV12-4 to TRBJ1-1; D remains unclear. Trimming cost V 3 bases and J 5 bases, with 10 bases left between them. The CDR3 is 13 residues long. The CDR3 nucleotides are TGTGCCAGCAGTTTGGCGGGTGATACTGAAGCTTTCTTT. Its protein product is CASSLAGDTEAFF.

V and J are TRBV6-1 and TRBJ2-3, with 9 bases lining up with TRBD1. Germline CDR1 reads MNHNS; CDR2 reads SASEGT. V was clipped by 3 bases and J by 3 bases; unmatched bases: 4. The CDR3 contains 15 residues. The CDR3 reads CASSESTGGTDTQYF. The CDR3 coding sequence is TGTGCCAGCAGTGAGTCGACAGGGGGGACAGATACGCAGTATTTT.

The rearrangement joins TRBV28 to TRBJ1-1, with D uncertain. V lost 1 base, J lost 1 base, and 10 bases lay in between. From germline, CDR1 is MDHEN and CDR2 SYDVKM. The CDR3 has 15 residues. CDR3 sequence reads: CASSLFVEGNTEAFF. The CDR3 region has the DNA TGTGCCAGCAGTTTATTTGTCGAGGGGAACACTGAAGCTTTCTTT. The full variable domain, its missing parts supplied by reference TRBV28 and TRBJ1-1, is DVKVTQSSRYLVKRTGEKVFLECVQDMDHENMFWYRQDPGLGLRLIYFSYDVKMKEKGDIPEGYSVSREKKERFSLILESASTNQTSMYLCASSLFVEGNTEAFFGQGTRLTVV.

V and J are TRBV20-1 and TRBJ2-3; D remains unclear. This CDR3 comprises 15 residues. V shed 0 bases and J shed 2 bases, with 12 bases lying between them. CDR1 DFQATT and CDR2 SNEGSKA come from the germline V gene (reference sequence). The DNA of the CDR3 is TGCAGTGCTAGAGATCCCGAATACGACACAGATACGCAGTATTTT. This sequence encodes CSARDPEYDTDTQYF.

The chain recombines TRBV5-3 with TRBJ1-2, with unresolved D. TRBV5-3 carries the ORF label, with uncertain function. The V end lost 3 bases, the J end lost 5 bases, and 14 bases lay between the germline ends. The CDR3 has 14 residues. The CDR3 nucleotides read TGTGCCAGAAGCTCGCCAACTCCGACTTATGGCTACACCTTC. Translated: CARSSPTPTYGYTF.

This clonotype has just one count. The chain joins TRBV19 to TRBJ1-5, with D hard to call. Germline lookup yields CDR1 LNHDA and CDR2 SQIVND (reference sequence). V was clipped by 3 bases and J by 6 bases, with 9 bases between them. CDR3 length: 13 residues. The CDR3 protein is CASSMSGLQPQHF. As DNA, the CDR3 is TGTGCCAGTAGTATGTCAGGTCTTCAGCCCCAGCATTTT.

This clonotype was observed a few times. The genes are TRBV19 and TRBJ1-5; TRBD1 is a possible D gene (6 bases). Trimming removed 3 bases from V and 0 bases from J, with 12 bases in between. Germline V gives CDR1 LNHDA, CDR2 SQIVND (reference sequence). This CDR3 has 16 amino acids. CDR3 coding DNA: TGTGCCAGTAGTATGGGGGGGGCCCCTAGCAATCAGCCCCAGCATTTT. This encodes CASSMGGAPSNQPQHF.

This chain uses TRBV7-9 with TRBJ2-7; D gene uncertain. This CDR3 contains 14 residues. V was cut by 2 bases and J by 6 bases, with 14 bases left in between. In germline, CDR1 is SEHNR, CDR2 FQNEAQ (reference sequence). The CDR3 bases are TGTGCCAGCAGCTTAAACTCAGGTTCACCCGAGCAGTACTTC. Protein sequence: CASSLNSGSPEQYF.

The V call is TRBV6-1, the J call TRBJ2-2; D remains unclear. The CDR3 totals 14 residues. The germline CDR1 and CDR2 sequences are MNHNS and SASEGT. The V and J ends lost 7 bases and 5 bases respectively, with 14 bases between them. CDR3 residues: CASKTPRPTGELFF. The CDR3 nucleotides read TGTGCCAGCAAAACTCCTAGGCCAACCGGGGAGCTGTTTTTT.

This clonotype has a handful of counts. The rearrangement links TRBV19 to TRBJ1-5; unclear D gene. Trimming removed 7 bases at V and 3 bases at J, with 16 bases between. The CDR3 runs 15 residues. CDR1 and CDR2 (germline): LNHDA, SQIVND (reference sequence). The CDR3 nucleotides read TGTGCCAGTAAGGTTGGCGGCAGCGCCAATCAGCCCCAGCATTTT. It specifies CASKVGGSANQPQHF.